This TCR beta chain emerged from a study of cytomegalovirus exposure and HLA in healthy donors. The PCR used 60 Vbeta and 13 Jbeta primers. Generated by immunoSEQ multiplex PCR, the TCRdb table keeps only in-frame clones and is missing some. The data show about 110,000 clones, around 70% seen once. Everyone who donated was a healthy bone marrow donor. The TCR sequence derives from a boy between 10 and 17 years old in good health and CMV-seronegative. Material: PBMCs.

CDR3 region: CASSFRGTPYEQYF. The CDR3 nucleotides read TGTGCCAGCAGTTTCCGGGGGACCCCCTACGAGCAGTACTTC. V gene TRBV28 combines with J gene TRBJ2-7; maybe TRBD2 (6 bases). The CDR3 extends over 14 amino acids. Germline CDR1 MDHEN, CDR2 SYDVKM. Trimming pared 3 bases from V and 2 bases from J, leaving 11 bases between.